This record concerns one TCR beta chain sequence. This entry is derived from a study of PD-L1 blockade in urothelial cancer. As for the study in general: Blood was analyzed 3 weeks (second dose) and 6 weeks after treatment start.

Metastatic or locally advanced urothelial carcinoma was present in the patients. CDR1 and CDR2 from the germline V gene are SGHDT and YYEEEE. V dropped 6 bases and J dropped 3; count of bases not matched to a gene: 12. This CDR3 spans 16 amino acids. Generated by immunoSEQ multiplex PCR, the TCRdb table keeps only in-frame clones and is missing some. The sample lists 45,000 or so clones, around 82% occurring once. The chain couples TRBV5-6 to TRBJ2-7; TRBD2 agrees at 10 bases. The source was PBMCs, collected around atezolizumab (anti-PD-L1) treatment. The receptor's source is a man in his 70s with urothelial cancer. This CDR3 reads CASTRRGAGGHYEQYF. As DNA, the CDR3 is TGTGCCAGCACCCGGAGGGGAGCGGGGGGGCACTACGAGCAGTACTTC.